The 26 T cell receptor beta chains below come from one sample, sequenced in a study of blood T cell repertoires in COVID-19. Here immunoSEQ multiplex PCR was the method, and the copy in TCRdb shows in-frame clones only, minus some. Of fewer than 130,000 clones listed, 72% were seen once; the top ten hold less than 10%. Sequences were obtained from peripheral blood. The receptors were sampled from a woman aged 60-70 years with acute or convalescent COVID-19.

This clone has just a few counts. This chain connects TRBV14 to TRBJ2-7; D gene unclear. The germline gives CDR1 SGHDN, CDR2 FVKESK. Trimming took 0 bases from V and 0 from J, leaving 6 bases between them. CDR3 length: 14 amino acids. The CDR3 region is CASSQDLASYEQYF. As DNA, the CDR3 is TGTGCCAGCAGCCAAGACTTAGCCTCCTACGAGCAGTACTTC.

The chain combines TRBV6-7 with TRBJ2-3, with unresolved D. TRBV6-7 is an ORF for which the function is uncertain. This CDR3 has 13 residues. The V gene lost 0 bases and the J gene lost 7 bases, with 8 bases spanning the gap. In DNA, the CDR3 is TGTGCCAGCAGTTACTCGTCTCTAAATACGCAGTATTTT. Protein sequence: CASSYSSLNTQYF.

The chain carries TRBV21-1 and TRBJ2-3; TRBD1, the D gene given by the table, was not confirmed from the DNA. TRBV21-1 is a documented pseudogene. The CDR3 is made up of 16 amino acids. CDR3 DNA: TGTGCCAGCAGCCCTAGGACAGGGATTAGTACAGATACGCAGTATTTT. Protein product: CASSPRTGISTDTQYF.

In this sample, this clone turned up a few times. The chain uses TRBV7-3 and TRBJ2-1; possible D gene TRBD1, 5 bases. CDR1 SGHTA and CDR2 FQGTGA come from the germline V gene. This CDR3 region has 15 residues. The germline V and J ends were trimmed by 5 bases and 0 bases, with 11 bases remaining between them. CDR3 bases: TGTGCCAGCAGCCCGAGACAGAACTCCTACAATGAGCAGTTCTTC. Protein product: CASSPRQNSYNEQFF.

The CDR3 sequence: CASSLFSGIQAANTEAFF. Written as DNA, the CDR3 is TGTGCCAGCAGCTTGTTTTCAGGGATACAGGCGGCGAACACTGAAGCTTTCTTT. This sequence joins TRBV5-5 and TRBJ1-1; a possible D gene is TRBD1 (5 bases). The CDR3 is made up of 18 amino acids. Germline V gene data show CDR1 as SGHKS and CDR2 as YYEKEE (reference sequence). V dropped 1 base and J dropped 1 base, with 20 bases sitting between them. The full variable domain, rest sourced from reference TRBV5-5 and TRBJ1-1, is DAGVTQSPTHLIKTRGQQVTLRCSPISGHKSVSWYQQVLGQGPQFIFQYYEKEERGRGNFPDRFSARQFPNYSSELNVNALLLGDSALYLCASSLFSGIQAANTEAFFGQGTRLTVV.

The chain links TRBV6-5 to TRBJ2-2; 8 nucleotides align to TRBD1. The germline CDR1 and CDR2 sequences are MNHEY and SVGAGI. J was trimmed by 6 bases and V by 2 bases; bases with no gene match: 2. This CDR3 comprises 14 residues. CDR3 nucleotide sequence: TGTGCCAGCAGTTACGCGACAGGGGCCGGGGAGCTGTTTTTT. The encoded protein is CASSYATGAGELFF.

The chain uses TRBV7-9 and TRBJ1-2; D possibly corresponds to TRBD1 (6 bases). Trimming took 4 bases from V and 6 from J, leaving 12 bases between them. The CDR3 sequence is 13 residues long. Germline CDR1 is SEHNR and CDR2 is FQNEAQ (reference sequence). The CDR3 sequence is CASSSKRQDGYTF. The CDR3 DNA reads as TGTGCCAGCAGCTCCAAGAGACAGGATGGCTACACCTTC. The full variable domain, with the rest looked up from reference TRBV7-9 and TRBJ1-2, is DTGVSQNPRHKITKRGQNVTFRCDPISEHNRLYWYRQTLGQGPEFLTYFQNEAQLEKSRLLSDRFSAERPKGSFSTLEIQRTEQGDSAMYLCASSSKRQDGYTFGSGTRLTVV.

This clone turned up a few times. V and J are TRBV7-9 and TRBJ2-5; possible D gene TRBD1, 6 bases. CDR3 length: 14 amino acids. Germline CDR1 is SEHNR and CDR2 is FQNEAQ (reference sequence). V was trimmed by 3 bases and J by 2 bases, leaving 10 bases between them. This CDR3 reads CASSFPGAQETQYF. For the CDR3, the DNA is TGTGCCAGCAGCTTCCCAGGGGCGCAAGAGACCCAGTACTTC.

The table lists this clone with a few counts. V usage is TRBV19 and J usage is TRBJ1-5; TRBD1 aligns across 9 bases. The CDR3 has 18 residues. Germline loops: CDR1 LNHDA, CDR2 SQIVND (reference sequence). V dropped 8 bases and J dropped 2; count of bases not matched to a gene: 16. DNA of the CDR3: TGTGCCAGTTGTCCGGGACAGGGTGCGTTGGATGGCAATCAGCCCCAGCATTTT. Its translation is CASCPGQGALDGNQPQHF.

The J gene is TRBJ2-7, the V gene TRBV4-3, with D possibly matching TRBD1 (6 bases). The V and J ends lost 3 bases and 4 bases respectively, with 19 bases between them. The CDR3 has 16 amino acids. Germline V gene sequence: CDR1 LGHNA, CDR2 YSLEER. CDR3 region: CASSHISPARGYEQYF. CDR3 bases: TGCGCCAGCAGCCACATCTCCCCCGCCAGGGGATACGAGCAGTACTTC.

CDR3 sequence (DNA): TGTGCCAGCAGCCCCCCGACAGGAGGCTATGGCTACACCTTC. Protein: CASSPPTGGYGYTF. The V and J genes are TRBV9 and TRBJ1-2; possible D gene TRBD1, 6 bases. V was clipped by 4 bases and J by 4 bases, with 14 bases between them. Germline lookup yields CDR1 SGDLS and CDR2 YYNGEE. The CDR3 covers 14 residues.

The chain carries TRBV24-1 and TRBJ1-2; 9 bases align to TRBD1. V trimming: 6 bases; J trimming: 5 bases; junction bases outside the gene matches: 3. The CDR3 is made up of 13 amino acids. Germline loops: CDR1 KGHDR, CDR2 SFDVKD. The DNA of the CDR3 is TGTGCCACCAGTAGGGACAGGGATTATGGCTACACCTTC. This sequence encodes CATSRDRDYGYTF.

Concerning this clone: Other DNA sequences from this sample encode an identical CDR3 as well. This rearrangement joins TRBV7-3 to TRBJ1-1; 9 bases fit TRBD1. With V trimmed by 5 bases and J by 5 bases, 3 bases remained unmatched. Germline V gives CDR1 SGHTA, CDR2 FQGTGA. The CDR3 is made up of 13 amino acids. CDR3 residues: CASSLGTGTEAFF. In DNA, the CDR3 is TGTGCCAGCAGCCTAGGGACAGGGACTGAAGCTTTCTTT.

Turning to this clone: Since the CDR3 does not end with the conserved phenylalanine or tryptophan, this likely comes from a read error. It is unclear where the CDR3 begins or ends on the DNA, so no DNA is shown, and the CDR3 is as TCRdb lists it. The CDR3 sequence is CASSEAVRQDGPML. The gene calls are TRBV2 and TRBJ1-2; the D call of TRBD1 is as the table states it, not checked on the DNA. The germline gives CDR1 SNHLY, CDR2 FYNNEI. The CDR3 numbers 14 amino acids, ends counted.

As for this clone: An end of the junction differs from the germline gene, which may be a read error. The rearrangement links TRBV25-1 to TRBJ2-7; 9 nucleotides align to TRBD1. The germline V gene has CDR1 MGHDK and CDR2 SYGVNS. The CDR3 contains 12 residues. The CDR3 DNA reads as TGTGCCAGCAGTGTGTCCGGGACAGGGTTATCTTTC. Translating it yields CASSVSGTGLSF.

The V and J genes are TRBV7-8 and TRBJ1-3; the D is unclear. The CDR3 consists of 15 residues. Trimming took 1 base from V and 1 from J, leaving 8 bases between them. Germline lookup yields CDR1 SGHVS and CDR2 FQNEAQ. This chain's CDR3 is CASSLDQFSGNTIYF. In DNA form, the CDR3 reads TGTGCCAGCAGCTTAGATCAGTTTTCTGGAAACACCATATATTTT.

Only a few counts were recorded for this clone. The chain joins TRBV5-5 to TRBJ1-1, with a tentative D call TRBD1 (5 bases). The CDR3 is made up of 15 amino acids. Germline-derived CDR1 and CDR2 are SGHKS and YYEKEE (reference sequence). V lost 1 base and J lost 3, with 13 bases in between. The CDR3 sequence: CASSLLGREDTEAFF. In nucleotides, the CDR3 is TGTGCCAGCAGCTTGTTGGGCAGGGAGGACACTGAAGCTTTCTTT.

On this clone: The same CDR3 can be traced to other DNA sequences in this sample. The chain links TRBV12-3 or TRBV12-4 to TRBJ1-2; D is uncertain. Trimming took 6 bases from V and 8 from J, leaving 16 bases between them. The CDR3 has 13 amino acids. CDR3 residues: CASSHRRLGGYTF. The CDR3 bases are TGTGCCAGCAGCCACCGCAGGCTTGGGGGCTACACCTTC.

The V gene is TRBV27, the J gene TRBJ1-6; D might be TRBD1 (6 bases). V was trimmed by 3 bases and J by 7 bases, leaving 10 bases between them. This CDR3 is 14 amino acids long. In germline, CDR1 is MNHEY, CDR2 SMNVEV (reference sequence). CDR3 sequence reads: CASSFRGRNSPLHF. CDR3 sequence (DNA): TGTGCCAGCAGTTTCAGGGGCAGGAATTCACCCCTCCACTTT.

This chain joins TRBV19 and TRBJ1-6; 10 bases align to TRBD1. CDR3 size: 17 residues. The V gene's germline CDR1 is LNHDA and CDR2 SQIVND (reference sequence). The V segment lost 5 bases and the J segment 3 bases; nucleotides outside the gene matches: 7. Here the CDR3 reads CASSPPDRGIYNSPLHF. The CDR3 DNA is TGTGCCAGTAGTCCCCCGGACAGGGGGATCTATAATTCACCCCTCCACTTT.

J is TRBJ2-7 and V is TRBV7-3, with TRBD2 matching over 7 bases. V was pared by 2 bases and J by 4 bases, with 5 bases of the junction left unmatched. CDR1 and CDR2 (germline): SGHTA, FQGTGA. The CDR3 loop spans 14 amino acids. The chain's CDR3 is CASSLQGGGYEQYF. Written as DNA, the CDR3 is TGTGCCAGCAGCTTACAGGGCGGGGGATACGAGCAGTACTTC.

The chain has TRBV7-8 and TRBJ2-3; the D gene is possibly TRBD2 (5 bases). V was cut by 1 base and J by 2 bases, with 13 bases left in between. In germline, CDR1 is SGHVS, CDR2 FQNEAQ. CDR3 length equals 16 residues. This chain's CDR3 is CASSLVEAGHTDTQYF. The CDR3 DNA reads as TGTGCCAGCAGCTTAGTTGAGGCGGGCCACACAGATACGCAGTATTTT. The whole variable domain, filled in from reference TRBV7-8 and TRBJ2-3, reads GAGVSQSPRYKVAKRGQDVALRCDPISGHVSLFWYQQALGQGPEFLTYFQNEAQLDKSGLPSDRFFAERPEGSVSTLKIQRTQQEDSAVYLCASSLVEAGHTDTQYFGPGTRLTVL.

V usage is TRBV7-9 and J usage is TRBJ2-3; a weak D match, TRBD2 (5 bases). The CDR3 loop spans 13 amino acids. Germline loops: CDR1 SEHNR, CDR2 FQNEAQ (reference sequence). Trimming removed 3 bases at V and 4 bases at J, with 8 bases between. The CDR3 region is CASSFSRADTQYF. Written as DNA, the CDR3 is TGTGCCAGCAGCTTCTCGAGGGCAGATACGCAGTATTTT. Based on the CDR3 plus reference TRBV7-9 and TRBJ2-3, the full variable domain is DTGVSQNPRHKITKRGQNVTFRCDPISEHNRLYWYRQTLGQGPEFLTYFQNEAQLEKSRLLSDRFSAERPKGSFSTLEIQRTEQGDSAMYLCASSFSRADTQYFGPGTRLTVL.

The genes are TRBV2 and TRBJ1-2; D unresolved. Trimming pared 4 bases from V and 8 bases from J, leaving 8 bases between. Germline V lookup: CDR1 SNHLY, CDR2 FYNNEI. This CDR3 region has 11 residues. The CDR3 reads CASSGMRGYTF. CDR3 bases: TGTGCCAGCAGTGGTATGAGGGGCTACACCTTC. The entire variable domain, with the rest obtained from reference TRBV2 and TRBJ1-2, is as follows: EPEVTQTPSHQVTQMGQEVILRCVPISNHLYFYWYRQILGQKVEFLVSFYNNEISEKSEIFDDQFSVERPDGSNFTLKIRSTKLEDSAMYFCASSGMRGYTFGSGTRLTVV.

V is TRBV7-3 and J is TRBJ2-3; 11 bases agree with TRBD2. The J segment lost 4 bases and the V segment lost 5 bases, leaving 5 bases of the junction unmatched. CDR1 SGHTA and CDR2 FQGTGA come from the germline V gene. The CDR3 covers 15 residues. CDR3 sequence (DNA): TGTGCCAGCAGCCCACTAGCGGGGGTGGCAGATACGCAGTATTTT. This translates into CASSPLAGVADTQYF.

The chain combines TRBV6-1 with TRBJ1-5; TRBD1 matches 9 bases. The V segment lost 4 bases and the J segment 6 bases; nucleotides outside the gene matches: 13. The CDR3 is 17 amino acids. The germline V gene encodes CDR1 MNHNS and CDR2 SASEGT. The CDR3 region has the DNA TGTGCCAGCAGTGGGTCCCGGGACAGGGTACCGAGTCAGCCCCAGCATTTT. It specifies CASSGSRDRVPSQPQHF.